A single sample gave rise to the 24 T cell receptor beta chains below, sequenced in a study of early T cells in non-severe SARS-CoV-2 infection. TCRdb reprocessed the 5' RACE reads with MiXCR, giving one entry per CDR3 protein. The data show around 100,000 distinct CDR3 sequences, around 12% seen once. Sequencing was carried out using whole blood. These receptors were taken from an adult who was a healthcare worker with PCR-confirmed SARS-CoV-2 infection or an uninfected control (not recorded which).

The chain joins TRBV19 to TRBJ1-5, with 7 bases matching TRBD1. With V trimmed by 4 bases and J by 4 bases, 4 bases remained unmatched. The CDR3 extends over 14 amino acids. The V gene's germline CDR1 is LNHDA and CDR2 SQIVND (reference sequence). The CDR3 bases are TGTGCCAGTAGTACCGACAGGGAAAATCAGCCCCAGCATTTT. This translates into CASSTDRENQPQHF.

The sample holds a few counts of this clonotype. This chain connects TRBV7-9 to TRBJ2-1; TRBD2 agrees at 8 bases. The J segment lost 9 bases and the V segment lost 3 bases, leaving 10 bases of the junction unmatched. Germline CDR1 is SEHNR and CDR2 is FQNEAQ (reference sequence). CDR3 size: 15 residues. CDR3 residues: CASSLSTGGYGEQFF. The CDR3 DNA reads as TGTGCCAGCAGCTTGTCGACGGGAGGGTACGGTGAGCAGTTCTTC.

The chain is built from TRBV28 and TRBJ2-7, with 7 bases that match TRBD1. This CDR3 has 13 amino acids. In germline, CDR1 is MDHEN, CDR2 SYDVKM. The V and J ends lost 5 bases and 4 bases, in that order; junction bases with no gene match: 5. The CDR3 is CASSKTGKYEQYF. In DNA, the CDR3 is TGTGCCAGCAGTAAGACAGGGAAGTACGAGCAGTACTTC.

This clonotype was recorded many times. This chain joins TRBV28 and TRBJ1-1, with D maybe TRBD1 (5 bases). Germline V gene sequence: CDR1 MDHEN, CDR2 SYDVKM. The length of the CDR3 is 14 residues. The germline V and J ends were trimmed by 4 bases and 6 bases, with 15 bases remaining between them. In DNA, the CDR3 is TGTGCCAGCAGTTCAAGCCCATCCAGGGCTGAAGCTTTCTTT. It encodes CASSSSPSRAEAFF. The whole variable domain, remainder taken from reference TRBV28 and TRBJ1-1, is DVKVTQSSRYLVKRTGEKVFLECVQDMDHENMFWYRQDPGLGLRLIYFSYDVKMKEKGDIPEGYSVSREKKERFSLILESASTNQTSMYLCASSSSPSRAEAFFGQGTRLTVV.

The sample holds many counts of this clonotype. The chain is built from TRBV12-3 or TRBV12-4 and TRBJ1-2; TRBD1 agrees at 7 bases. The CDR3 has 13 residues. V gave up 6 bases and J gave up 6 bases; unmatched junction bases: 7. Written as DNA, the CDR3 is TGTGCCAGCAGCTCCCAGGGGGGAAATGGCTACACCTTC. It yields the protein CASSSQGGNGYTF.

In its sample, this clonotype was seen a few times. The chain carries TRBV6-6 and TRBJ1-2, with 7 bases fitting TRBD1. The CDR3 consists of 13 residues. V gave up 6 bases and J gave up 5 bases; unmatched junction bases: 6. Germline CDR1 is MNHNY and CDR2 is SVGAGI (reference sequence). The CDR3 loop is CASRLDRQYGYTF. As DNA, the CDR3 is TGTGCCAGCAGGCTGGACAGGCAGTATGGCTACACCTTC.

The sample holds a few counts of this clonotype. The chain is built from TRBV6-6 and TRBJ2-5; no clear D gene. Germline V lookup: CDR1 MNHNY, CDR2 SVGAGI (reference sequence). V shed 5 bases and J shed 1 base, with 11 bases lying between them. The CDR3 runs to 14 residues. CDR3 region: CASSLLGLQETQYF. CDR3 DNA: TGTGCCAGCAGTCTGTTGGGCCTCCAAGAGACCCAGTACTTC.

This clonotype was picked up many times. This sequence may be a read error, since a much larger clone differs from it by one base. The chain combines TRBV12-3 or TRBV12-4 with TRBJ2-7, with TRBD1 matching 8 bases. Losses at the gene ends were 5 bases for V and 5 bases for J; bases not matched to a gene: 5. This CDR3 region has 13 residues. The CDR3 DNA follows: TGTGCCAGCAGTGCCGGACAGGGCCACGAGCAGTACTTC. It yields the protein CASSAGQGHEQYF.

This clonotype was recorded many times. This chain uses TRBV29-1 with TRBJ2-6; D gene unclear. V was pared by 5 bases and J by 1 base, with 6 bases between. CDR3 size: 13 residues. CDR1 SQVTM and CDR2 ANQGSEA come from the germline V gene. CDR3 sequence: CSVMISGANVLTF. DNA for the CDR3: TGCAGCGTTATGATTTCTGGGGCCAACGTCCTGACTTTC.

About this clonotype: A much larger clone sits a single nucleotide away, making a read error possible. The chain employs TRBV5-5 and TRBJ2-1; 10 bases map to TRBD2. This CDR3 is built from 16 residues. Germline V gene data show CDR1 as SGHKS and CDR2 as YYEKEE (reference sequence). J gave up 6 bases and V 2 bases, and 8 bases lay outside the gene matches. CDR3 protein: CASSFSGRTLANEQFF. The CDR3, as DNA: TGTGCCAGCAGCTTTAGCGGGAGGACCTTGGCCAATGAGCAGTTCTTC. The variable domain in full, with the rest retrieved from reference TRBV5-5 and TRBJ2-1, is DAGVTQSPTHLIKTRGQQVTLRCSPISGHKSVSWYQQVLGQGPQFIFQYYEKEERGRGNFPDRFSARQFPNYSSELNVNALLLGDSALYLCASSFSGRTLANEQFFGPGTRLTVL.

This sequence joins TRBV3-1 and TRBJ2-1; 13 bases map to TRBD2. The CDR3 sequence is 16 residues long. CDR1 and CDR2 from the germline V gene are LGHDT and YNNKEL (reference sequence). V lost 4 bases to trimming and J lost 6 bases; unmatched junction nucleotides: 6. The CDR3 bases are TGTGCCAGCAGCCCGACAGGGACTAGCGGGGCCAATGAGCAGTTCTTC. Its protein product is CASSPTGTSGANEQFF.

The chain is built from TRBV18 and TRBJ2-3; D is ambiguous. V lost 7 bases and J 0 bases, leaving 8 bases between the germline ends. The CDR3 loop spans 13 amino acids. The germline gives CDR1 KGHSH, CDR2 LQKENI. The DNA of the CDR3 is TGTGCCAGCTGTCCGGGCAGCACAGATACGCAGTATTTT. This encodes CASCPGSTDTQYF.

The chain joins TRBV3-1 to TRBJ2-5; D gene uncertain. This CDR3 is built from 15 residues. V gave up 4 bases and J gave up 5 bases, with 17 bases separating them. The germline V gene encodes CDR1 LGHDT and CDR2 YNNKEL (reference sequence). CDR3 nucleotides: TGTGCCAGCAGCCGTAAGCCGGGCAGCCTGGAGACCCAGTACTTC. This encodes CASSRKPGSLETQYF.

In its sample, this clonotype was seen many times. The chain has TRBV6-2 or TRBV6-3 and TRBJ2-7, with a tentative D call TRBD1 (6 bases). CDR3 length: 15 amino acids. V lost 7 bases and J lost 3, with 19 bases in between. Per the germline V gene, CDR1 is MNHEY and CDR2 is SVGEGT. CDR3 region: CASKDHTGLYYEQYF. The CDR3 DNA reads TGTGCCAGCAAAGACCACACAGGGTTGTACTACGAGCAGTACTTC.

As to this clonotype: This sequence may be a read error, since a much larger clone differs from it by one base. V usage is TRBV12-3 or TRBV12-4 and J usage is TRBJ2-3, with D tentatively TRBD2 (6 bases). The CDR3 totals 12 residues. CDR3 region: CASTAGTDMQYF. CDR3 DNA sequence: TGTGCCAGCACAGCGGGCACAGATATGCAGTATTTT.

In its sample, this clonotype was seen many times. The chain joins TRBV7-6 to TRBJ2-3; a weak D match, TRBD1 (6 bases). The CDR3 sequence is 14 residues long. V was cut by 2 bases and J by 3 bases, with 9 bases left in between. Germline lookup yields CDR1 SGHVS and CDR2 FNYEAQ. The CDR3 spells CASSLTGITDTQYF. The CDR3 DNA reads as TGTGCCAGCAGCTTAACAGGGATAACAGATACGCAGTATTTT.

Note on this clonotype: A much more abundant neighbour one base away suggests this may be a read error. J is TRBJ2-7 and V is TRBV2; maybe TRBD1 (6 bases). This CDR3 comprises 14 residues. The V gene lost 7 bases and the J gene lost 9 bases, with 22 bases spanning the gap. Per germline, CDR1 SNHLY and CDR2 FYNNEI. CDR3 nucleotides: TGTGCCAGCAATTTCCAGGGGACCCCTGGCGGGCAGTACTTC. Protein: CASNFQGTPGGQYF. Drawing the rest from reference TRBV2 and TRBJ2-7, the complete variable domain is EPEVTQTPSHQVTQMGQEVILRCVPISNHLYFYWYRQILGQKVEFLVSFYNNEISEKSEIFDDQFSVERPDGSNFTLKIRSTKLEDSAMYFCASNFQGTPGGQYFGPGTRLTVT.

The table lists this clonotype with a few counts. CDR3 amino acids: CAISEAGTGLGFEKETQYF. CDR3 sequence (DNA): TGTGCCATCAGTGAGGCTGGGACAGGCTTGGGTTTTGAGAAAGAGACCCAGTACTTC. The chain uses TRBV10-3 and TRBJ2-5; 8 nucleotides line up with TRBD1. The CDR3 length is 19 residues. In germline, CDR1 is ENHRY, CDR2 SYGVKD. J was trimmed by 3 bases and V by 2 bases; bases with no gene match: 17.

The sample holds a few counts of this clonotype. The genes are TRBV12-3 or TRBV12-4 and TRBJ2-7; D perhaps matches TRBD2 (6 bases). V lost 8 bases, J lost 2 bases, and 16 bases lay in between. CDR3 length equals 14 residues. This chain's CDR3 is CASGISGSTYEQYF. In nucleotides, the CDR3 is TGTGCCAGCGGGATTAGCGGCAGCACCTACGAGCAGTACTTC.

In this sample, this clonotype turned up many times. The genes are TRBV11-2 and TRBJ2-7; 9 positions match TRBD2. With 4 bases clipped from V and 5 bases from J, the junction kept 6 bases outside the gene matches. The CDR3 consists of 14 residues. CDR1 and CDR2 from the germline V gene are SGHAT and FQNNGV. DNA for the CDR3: TGTGCCAGCAGCTCCGGAGTAGCGGGAGACGAGCAGTACTTC. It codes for CASSSGVAGDEQYF.

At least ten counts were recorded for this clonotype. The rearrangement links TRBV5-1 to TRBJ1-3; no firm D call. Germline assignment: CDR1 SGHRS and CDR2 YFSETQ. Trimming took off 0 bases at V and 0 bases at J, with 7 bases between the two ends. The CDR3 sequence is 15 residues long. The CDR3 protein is CASSLDAVSGNTIYF. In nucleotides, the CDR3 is TGCGCCAGCAGCTTGGATGCGGTCTCTGGAAACACCATATATTTT.

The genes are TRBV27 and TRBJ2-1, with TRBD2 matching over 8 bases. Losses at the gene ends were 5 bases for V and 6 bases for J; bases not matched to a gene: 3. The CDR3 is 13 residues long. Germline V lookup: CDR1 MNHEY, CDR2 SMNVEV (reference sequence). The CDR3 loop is CASSRGTSNEQFF. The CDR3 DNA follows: TGTGCCAGCAGTCGCGGGACTAGCAATGAGCAGTTCTTC.

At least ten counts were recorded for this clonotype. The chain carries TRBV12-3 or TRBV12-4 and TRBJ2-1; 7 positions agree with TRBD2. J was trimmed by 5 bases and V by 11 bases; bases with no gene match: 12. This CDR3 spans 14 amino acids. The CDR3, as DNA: TGTGCCTCTAGACCAGCGGGATTAAACAATGAGCAGTTCTTC. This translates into CASRPAGLNNEQFF.

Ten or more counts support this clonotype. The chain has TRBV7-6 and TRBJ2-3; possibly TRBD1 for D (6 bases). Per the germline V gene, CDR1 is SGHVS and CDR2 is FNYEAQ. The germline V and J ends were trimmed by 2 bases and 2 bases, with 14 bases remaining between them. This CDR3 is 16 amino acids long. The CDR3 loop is CASSLSPGQPTDTQYF. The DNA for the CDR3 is TGTGCCAGCAGCTTAAGTCCAGGACAGCCCACAGATACGCAGTATTTT. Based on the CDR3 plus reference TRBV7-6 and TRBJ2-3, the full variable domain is GAGVSQSPRYKVTKRGQDVALRCDPISGHVSLYWYRQALGQGPEFLTYFNYEAQQDKSGLPNDRFSAERPEGSISTLTIQRTEQRDSAMYRCASSLSPGQPTDTQYFGPGTRLTVL.